The next 8 T cell receptor beta chains were all read from a single sample in a study of cytomegalovirus exposure and HLA in healthy donors. PCR primers comprised 60 Vbeta and 13 Jbeta primers. Using immunoSEQ multiplex PCR, the repertoire was profiled, and TCRdb retains in-frame clones only, with some absent. The sample contains approximately 150,000 clones, about two thirds of which appear only once. Sequencing was performed on PBMCs. These receptors all stem from a woman younger than 35 in good health and CMV-seropositive.

The chain has TRBV1 and TRBJ2-7; the table's TRBD1 call for D was not verified on the DNA. TRBV1 is reported as a pseudogene. The CDR3 sequence is 13 residues long. The CDR3 loop is CTSSQSVSYEQYF. DNA for the CDR3: TGCACCAGCAGCCAATCCGTCAGCTACGAGCAGTACTTC.

The chain links TRBV4-3 to TRBJ1-1; 9 bases are a match to TRBD1. CDR3 length equals 17 residues. CDR1 and CDR2 (germline): LGHNA, YSLEER. The V and J ends lost 2 bases and 1 base, in that order; junction bases with no gene match: 8. CDR3 sequence (DNA): TGCGCCAGCAGCCAAAGACGGGACAGGGTAAGGAACACTGAAGCTTTCTTT. Amino acids: CASSQRRDRVRNTEAFF.

The chain uses TRBV2 and TRBJ2-5; 10 bases align to TRBD1. The CDR3 consists of 14 residues. With 4 bases clipped from V and 5 bases from J, the junction kept 4 bases outside the gene matches. CDR1 is SNHLY, CDR2 FYNNEI, per germline. The CDR3 loop reads CASSAGTGAETQYF. Written as DNA, the CDR3 is TGTGCCAGCAGTGCCGGGACAGGGGCGGAGACCCAGTACTTC.

This clone was observed a single time. The chain combines TRBV5-6 with TRBJ2-1; TRBD2 matches 8 bases. V shed 0 bases and J 9 bases; nucleotides not matched to a gene: 8. In germline, CDR1 is SGHDT, CDR2 YYEEEE. The CDR3 sequence is 15 residues long. The CDR3, as DNA: TGTGCCAGCAGCTTGGGGGGACTAGAAGGCGCTGAGCAGTTCTTC. Translating gives CASSLGGLEGAEQFF.

The chain carries TRBV7-2 and TRBJ2-6, with D hard to call. CDR1 is SGHTA and CDR2 is FQGNSA in the germline V gene. The ends were cut back, 1 base at V and 4 bases at J, with 5 bases in the middle. The CDR3 totals 14 residues. This CDR3 is CASSLGPGANVLTF. CDR3 DNA: TGTGCCAGCAGCTTAGGGCCCGGGGCCAACGTCCTGACTTTC. The variable domain in full, completed from reference TRBV7-2 and TRBJ2-6, reads GAGVSQSPSNKVTEKGKDVELRCDPISGHTALYWYRQSLGQGLEFLIYFQGNSAPDKSGLPSDRFSAERTGGSVSTLTIQRTQQEDSAVYLCASSLGPGANVLTFGAGSRLTVL.

V is TRBV5-1 and J is TRBJ1-1, with 8 positions matching TRBD1. CDR3 length: 15 residues. Germline V gives CDR1 SGHRS, CDR2 YFSETQ. With 4 bases clipped from V and 4 bases from J, the junction kept 9 bases outside the gene matches. CDR3 sequence reads: CASSDRQGPGTEAFF. CDR3 nucleotides: TGCGCCAGCAGCGACCGACAGGGGCCGGGCACTGAAGCTTTCTTT.

This clone was counted a few times. The chain links TRBV19 to TRBJ1-4; D call uncertain. From germline, CDR1 is LNHDA and CDR2 SQIVND (reference sequence). V lost 0 bases and J 7 bases, leaving 15 bases between the germline ends. This CDR3 comprises 16 residues. CDR3 amino acids: CASSIDPWVNSEKLFF. The CDR3 nucleotides are TGTGCCAGTAGTATAGATCCCTGGGTGAACAGTGAAAAACTGTTTTTT.

The chain uses TRBV2 and TRBJ1-2; D may be TRBD1 (6 bases). V was shortened by 5 bases and J by 0 bases, with 13 bases between the two germline ends. CDR1 and CDR2 (germline): SNHLY, FYNNEI. This CDR3 has 15 residues. CDR3 DNA sequence: TGTGCCAGCAGTCGCGGACAGCCGGCTAACTATGGCTACACCTTC. This codes for CASSRGQPANYGYTF.